The 8 T cell receptor beta chains below all came from one sample that was sequenced in a study of blood T cell repertoires in COVID-19 (TCRdb year 2020). To prepare the library, the immunoSEQ multiplex PCR assay was applied. TCRdb limited this immuneACCESS table to in-frame rearrangements with V and J called. A share of clones is missing; checked studies link under half to unresolved V genes, and the rest is unexplained. This sample holds some 330,000 clones; about 92% were observed only once. Clones ranked in the top ten supply 18% of the sample. Sequencing was done on a sample of PBMCs or T cells enriched from blood (not recorded which). The source of these receptors is a woman aged 25-40 years who had recovered from COVID-19.

The genes are TRBV19 and TRBJ1-5; no clear D gene. Germline V gene lookup returns CDR1 LNHDA and CDR2 SQIVND (reference sequence). The V end lost 7 bases, the J end lost 2 bases, and 12 bases lay between the germline ends. This CDR3 region has 14 residues. CDR3 residues: CASIPEGGNQPQHF. In nucleotides, the CDR3 is TGTGCCAGTATTCCGGAGGGTGGCAATCAGCCCCAGCATTTT.

This chain links TRBV4-3 with TRBJ1-2; 9 bases map to TRBD1. In germline, CDR1 is LGHNA, CDR2 YSLEER. With V trimmed by 4 bases and J by 7 bases, 4 bases remained unmatched. The CDR3 is 13 residues long. CDR3 in amino acids: CASSLRTGAGYTF. CDR3 DNA: TGCGCCAGCAGCCTACGGACAGGGGCTGGCTACACCTTC.

This clone has just a few counts. The chain joins TRBV28 to TRBJ1-4; 9 bases line up with TRBD1. This CDR3 contains 16 residues. V was pared by 6 bases and J by 5 bases, with 10 bases of the junction left unmatched. The germline V gene encodes CDR1 MDHEN and CDR2 SYDVKM. The CDR3 loop is CASSRSAGQGNEKLFF. In DNA form, the CDR3 reads TGTGCCAGCAGCCGTTCCGCGGGACAGGGAAATGAAAAACTGTTTTTT. Supplemented by reference TRBV28 and TRBJ1-4, the full variable domain reads DVKVTQSSRYLVKRTGEKVFLECVQDMDHENMFWYRQDPGLGLRLIYFSYDVKMKEKGDIPEGYSVSREKKERFSLILESASTNQTSMYLCASSRSAGQGNEKLFFGSGTQLSVL.

V gene TRBV24-1 combines with J gene TRBJ2-1, with TRBD2 as a possible D gene (5 bases). The V end was cut by 5 bases, the J end by 0 bases, with 16 bases between. CDR1 and CDR2 (germline): KGHDR, SFDVKD. The CDR3 runs to 17 residues. DNA of the CDR3: TGTGCCACCAGTGTCCGCGGGTCTTCTAGCTCCTACAATGAGCAGTTCTTC. Amino acids: CATSVRGSSSSYNEQFF.

This chain uses TRBV24-1 with TRBJ2-7; tentative D call: TRBD1 (6 bases). V dropped 4 bases and J dropped 4 bases, with 13 bases sitting between them. Germline lookup yields CDR1 KGHDR and CDR2 SFDVKD. This CDR3 region has 14 residues. The CDR3 region is CATSDRRQDYEQYF. CDR3 DNA sequence: TGTGCCACCAGTGACCGTAGACAGGATTACGAGCAGTACTTC.

V usage is TRBV12-3 or TRBV12-4 and J usage is TRBJ1-1; the D gene is possibly TRBD1 (5 bases). This CDR3 spans 13 amino acids. Trimming took off 0 bases at V and 7 bases at J, with 9 bases between the two ends. In nucleotides, the CDR3 is TGTGCCAGCAGTTTAGCAGGGGTCGGTGAAGCTTTCTTT. It yields the protein CASSLAGVGEAFF.

The rearrangement uses TRBV11-2 and TRBJ2-2; 9 bases fit TRBD1. The CDR3 is 15 residues long. Looked up from germline, CDR1 is SGHAT and CDR2 is FQNNGV. Trimming at V came to 5 bases and at J to 6 bases, leaving 7 bases not matched to a gene. The CDR3 bases are TGTGCCAGCAGCCCCGGGACAGGGTTCCCCGGGGAGCTGTTTTTT. As protein: CASSPGTGFPGELFF.

The V gene is TRBV7-2, the J gene TRBJ1-5, with 10 nucleotides matching TRBD1. This CDR3 has 16 residues. The trim removed 5 bases at V and 6 bases at J, leaving 10 bases unmatched. Germline V gives CDR1 SGHTA, CDR2 FQGNSA. The CDR3 loop is CASSPYGTGDPQPQHF. The CDR3 nucleotides read TGTGCCAGCAGCCCTTATGGGACAGGGGACCCTCAGCCCCAGCATTTT. The full variable domain, with the rest looked up from reference TRBV7-2 and TRBJ1-5, is GAGVSQSPSNKVTEKGKDVELRCDPISGHTALYWYRQSLGQGLEFLIYFQGNSAPDKSGLPSDRFSAERTGGSVSTLTIQRTQQEDSAVYLCASSPYGTGDPQPQHFGDGTRLSIL.